This TCR beta chain originates from a study of OX40 agonist ivuxolimab in advanced cancers. Generated by immunoSEQ multiplex PCR, the TCRdb table keeps only in-frame clones and is missing some. The data hold some 99,000 clones, with 87% observed a single time. With 4 bases clipped from V and 4 bases from J, the junction kept 7 bases outside the gene matches. The CDR3 has 16 amino acids. Germline CDR1 is MNHEY and CDR2 is SVGAGI. The sample in question was CD4+ or CD8+ T cells sorted from blood, obtained in a trial of the OX40 agonist ivuxolimab. The TCR originated in an adult with an advanced solid tumor such as melanoma, head and neck, liver or kidney cancer. V usage is TRBV6-5 and J usage is TRBJ2-3; TRBD2 aligns across 11 bases. The CDR3 sequence: CASSSLAGGVSDTQYF. The DNA for the CDR3 is TGTGCCAGCAGTTCCTTAGCGGGGGGGGTATCAGATACGCAGTATTTT.